This is a list of T cell receptor beta chains from one sample in a study of shared clonotypes between healthy human individuals. Assay: immunoSEQ multiplex PCR; the TCRdb copy retains only in-frame clones and omits some. The repertoire holds 530,000 or so clones, approximately 79% seen once, with 12% in the top ten. The sequenced sample consisted of PBMCs. The receptor set was obtained from a woman aged 40-49 years in good health. Some clones in this sample may be carry-over from other donors' samples. CDR3s include the opening cysteine and the closing phenylalanine or tryptophan. D genes are given only for firm matches. Not every row has a clone size; where given, it reads once, few, many or a size class.

d_call | clone_size | j_call | v_call | cdr3_nt | cdr3_aa
TRBD1 | - | TRBJ1-2 | TRBV6-8 | TGTGCCAGCAGGGGAAGGACAGGGTTTAGGTATGGCTACACCTTC | CASRGRTGFRYGYTF
TRBD1 | - | TRBJ2-1 | TRBV5-1 | TGCGCCAGCAGCACAGGGGGGTTATTGAGCTCCTACAATGAGCAGTTCTTC | CASSTGGLLSSYNEQFF
- | - | TRBJ1-1 | TRBV27 | TGTGCCAGCAGTTTATCGATCGGGGTGGGTGAAGCTTTCTTT | CASSLSIGVGEAFF
TRBD2 | - | TRBJ2-5 | TRBV15 | TGTGCCACCAGCAGAGGGTTCTCTAGCGGGAGTCAAGAGACCCAGTACTTC | CATSRGFSSGSQETQYF
- | - | TRBJ1-1 | TRBV19 | TGTGCCAGTAGTAGGCAAGGGCAGCCACAGAACACTGAAGCTTTCTTT | CASSRQGQPQNTEAFF
TRBD2 | - | TRBJ2-2 | TRBV7-8 | TGTGCCAGCAGCCCCCGATGGCGGGAGGCCCGGAACACCGGGGAGCTGTTTTTT | CASSPRWREARNTGELFF
- | - | TRBJ2-5 | TRBV10-3 | TGTGCCATCAGTGGGGGTCAAGAGACCCAGTACTTC | CAISGGQETQYF
- | - | TRBJ2-7 | TRBV9 | TGTGCCAGCAGCACCTCCGGGACACCAGGCTACGAGCAGTACTTC | CASSTSGTPGYEQYF
- | - | TRBJ1-2 | TRBV6-1 | TGTGCCAGCAGTGAAGATCCTGCGGGGGTCTATGGCTACACCTTC | CASSEDPAGVYGYTF
TRBD1 | - | TRBJ2-2 | TRBV6-5 | TGTGCCAGCAGCTTTGGACAGGGGAACACCGGGGAGCTGTTTTTT | CASSFGQGNTGELFF
TRBD1 | few | TRBJ1-5 | TRBV2 | TGTGCCAGCAGACCCCGGACAGGCGACAATCAGCCCCAGCATTTT | CASRPRTGDNQPQHF
- | - | TRBJ2-7 | TRBV6-1 | TGTGCCAGCAGTGAAGCGTTCCATCGCGAGCAGTACTTC | CASSEAFHREQYF
TRBD2 | - | TRBJ2-7 | TRBV18 | TGTGCCAGCTCCCCAAGGAGCCTAGCGGCTTACTACGAGCAGTACTTC | CASSPRSLAAYYEQYF
TRBD1 | few | TRBJ1-3 | TRBV6-6 | TGTGCCAGCAGTCGCCGGACAGGGTCAGGAAACACCATATATTTT | CASSRRTGSGNTIYF
- | - | TRBJ2-5 | TRBV30 | TGTGCCTGGGACCAAGGGTCAGAACAAGAGACCCAGTACTTC | CAWDQGSEQETQYF
TRBD1 | once | TRBJ2-7 | TRBV6-6 | TGTGCCAGCAGTTACGAACCGGGACAGGGAATCTACGAGCAGTACTTC | CASSYEPGQGIYEQYF
- | - | TRBJ2-3 | TRBV5-4 | TGTGCCAGCAGCTTGCGGACAGCTGACACAGATACGCAGTATTTT | CASSLRTADTDTQYF
- | - | TRBJ2-5 | TRBV10-1 | TGCGCCAGCAGTGAGTCCGGGAACCAAGAGACCCAGTACTTC | CASSESGNQETQYF
- | - | TRBJ1-5 | TRBV28 | TGTGCCAGCAGTTTACTTCTGGGGGTTCGCCAGCCCCAGCATTTT | CASSLLLGVRQPQHF
TRBD1 | - | TRBJ1-1 | TRBV5-4 | TGTGCCAGCAGCTTCGAGAAGGGGGCTTTGAACACTGAAGCTTTCTTT | CASSFEKGALNTEAFF
- | - | TRBJ1-2 | TRBV28 | TGTGCCAGCAGTTTAGCAGGAGGATACTATGGCTACACCTTC | CASSLAGGYYGYTF
TRBD2 | - | TRBJ2-5 | TRBV7-8 | TGTGCCAGTAGTGGGGGGGTCCAAGAGACCCAGTACTTC | CASSGGVQETQYF
- | - | TRBJ1-6 | TRBV30 | TGTGCCTGGACAGCCGGGCGAGGGGATTCACTCCTCCACTTT | CAWTAGRGDSLLHF
- | - | TRBJ1-1 | TRBV6-5 | TGTGCCAGCAGTTACGACGGGGGCTTCGCTGAAGCTTTCTTT | CASSYDGGFAEAFF
- | - | TRBJ2-7 | TRBV30 | TGTGCCTGGGCTCAAACCCCTTACGAGCAGTACTTC | CAWAQTPYEQYF
- | - | TRBJ1-2 | TRBV5-4 | TGTGCCAGCAGCTTCGAGCAGTCCTATGGCTACACCTTC | CASSFEQSYGYTF
- | - | TRBJ1-5 | TRBV2 | TGTGCCAGCAGTGGTAGGGCAGGCGACAATCAGCCCCAGCATTTT | CASSGRAGDNQPQHF
- | - | TRBJ2-7 | TRBV5-4 | TGTGCCAGCAGCTTGGGACTTACCTACGAGCAGTACTTC | CASSLGLTYEQYF
TRBD1 | - | TRBJ1-3 | TRBV7-9 | TGTGCCAGCAGCTTGGGGACAGTATCTGGAAACACCATATATTTT | CASSLGTVSGNTIYF
TRBD2 | few | TRBJ2-1 | TRBV30 | TGTGCCTGGAGTTACTCTAAGGAGCGGGACCCTTACAATGAGCAGTTCTTC | CAWSYSKERDPYNEQFF
- | once | TRBJ2-7 | TRBV28 | TGTGCCAGCAGTTCTGAGCAGACCTACGAGCAGTACTTC | CASSSEQTYEQYF
TRBD2 | - | TRBJ2-2 | TRBV18 | TGTGCCAGCTCACCTCGGACTAGGCGGCAGAACACCGGGGAGCTGTTTTTT | CASSPRTRRQNTGELFF
TRBD1 | - | TRBJ2-5 | TRBV19 | TGTGCCAGTAGTAGGACAGGGGTCCAAGAGACCCAGTACTTC | CASSRTGVQETQYF
- | - | TRBJ1-5 | TRBV28 | TGTGCCAGCCACCGGGGTGGGATTGAGTCGCAGCCCCAGCATTTT | CASHRGGIESQPQHF
- | - | TRBJ1-4 | TRBV28 | TGTGCCAGCAGTACCCCAGGGGATGAAAAACTGTTTTTT | CASSTPGDEKLFF
- | - | TRBJ2-5 | TRBV5-4 | TGTGCCAGCAGCCGGGTGGTAGGGCAAGAGACCCAGTACTTC | CASSRVVGQETQYF
- | - | TRBJ1-5 | TRBV5-4 | TGTGCCAGCAGCCAGTGGGGCCCCAATCAGCCCCAGCATTTT | CASSQWGPNQPQHF
- | - | TRBJ2-1 | TRBV5-1 | TGCGCCAGCAGCTTGATATCTTACAATGAGCAGTTCTTC | CASSLISYNEQFF
- | - | TRBJ2-1 | TRBV2 | TGTGCCAGCAGTGCCATAGAGCAGTTCTTC | CASSAIEQFF
TRBD2 | - | TRBJ2-2 | TRBV2 | TGTGCCAGCAGTGTTAGCGGGAGTATCACCGGGGAGCTGTTTTTT | CASSVSGSITGELFF
TRBD1 | - | TRBJ2-7 | TRBV27 | TGTGCCAGCAGTTTAGACAGGGGCCTCTACGAGCAGTACTTC | CASSLDRGLYEQYF
TRBD2 | once | TRBJ2-7 | TRBV27 | TGTGCCAGCAGACTAGCGGGACGGAGCTCCTACGAGCAGTACTTC | CASRLAGRSSYEQYF
- | few | TRBJ1-1 | TRBV29-1 | TGCAGCGGGGGGGAGGACACTGAAGCTTTCTTT | CSGGEDTEAFF
TRBD2 | - | TRBJ2-3 | TRBV7-2 | TGTGCCAGCAGCTTAGATCCAGCGGGAGTGACAGATACGCAGTATTTT | CASSLDPAGVTDTQYF
TRBD2 | many | TRBJ2-7 | TRBV2 | TGTGCCAGCAGACAAACTAGCGGGACTTCAGGCGAGCAGTACTTC | CASRQTSGTSGEQYF
- | - | TRBJ2-3 | TRBV5-4 | TGTGCCAGCAGCTTGGACGGCTCTAGCACAGATACGCAGTATTTT | CASSLDGSSTDTQYF
- | - | TRBJ1-5 | TRBV2 | TGTGCCAGCAGAAGGACAAGCGCGGATCAGCCCCAGCATTTT | CASRRTSADQPQHF
- | - | TRBJ2-3 | TRBV7-2 | TGTGCCAGCAGCCCCCGGGGCCAGGGGACAGATACGCAGTATTTT | CASSPRGQGTDTQYF
TRBD2 | - | TRBJ2-3 | TRBV9 | TGTGCCAGCTCTTATGAGGGCGGACTAGCGGATACGCAGTATTTT | CASSYEGGLADTQYF
- | - | TRBJ1-2 | TRBV6-5 | TGTGCCAGCAGGGGGGCGTTGGCGGGACTCTATGGCTACACCTTC | CASRGALAGLYGYTF
TRBD2 | - | TRBJ2-7 | TRBV10-2 | TGCGCCAGCCATGGGGCGGGAGACTTTAACGAGCAGTACTTC | CASHGAGDFNEQYF